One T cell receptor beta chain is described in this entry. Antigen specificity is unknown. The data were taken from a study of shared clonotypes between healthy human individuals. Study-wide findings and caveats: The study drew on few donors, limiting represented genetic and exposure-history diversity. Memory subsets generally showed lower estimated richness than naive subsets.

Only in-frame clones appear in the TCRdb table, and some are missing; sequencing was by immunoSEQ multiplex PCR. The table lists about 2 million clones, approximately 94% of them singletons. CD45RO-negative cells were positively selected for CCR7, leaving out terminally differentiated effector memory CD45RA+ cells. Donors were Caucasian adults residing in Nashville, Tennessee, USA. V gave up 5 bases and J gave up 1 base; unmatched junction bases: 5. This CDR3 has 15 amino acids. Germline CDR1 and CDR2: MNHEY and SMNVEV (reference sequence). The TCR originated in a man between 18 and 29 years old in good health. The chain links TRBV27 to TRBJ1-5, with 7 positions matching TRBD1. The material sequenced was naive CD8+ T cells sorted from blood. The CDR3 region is CASSLDRASNQPQHF. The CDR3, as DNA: TGTGCCAGCAGTCTCGACAGGGCGAGCAATCAGCCCCAGCATTTT.